A selection of T cell receptor beta chains follows, all from one sample in a study of blood T cell repertoires in COVID-19. Assay used: immunoSEQ multiplex PCR; TCRdb lists only in-frame clones, some missing. The table records over 150,000 clones, 70% to 90% of them present only once. Sequencing used peripheral blood. The origin of the receptors is a man aged 55 to 70 with COVID-19, enrolled during active disease. CDR3s include the opening cysteine and the closing phenylalanine or tryptophan. D genes are given only for firm matches. Size is stated for part of the rows, as once, few or many counts, or as a class when the clone is expanded.

>TRBV13|TRBJ2-1|.|.
CASSSGLYYNEQFF
TGTGCCAGCAGCTCGGGACTCTACTACAATGAGCAGTTCTTC
>TRBV11-2|TRBJ2-3|.|.
CASSLTTGDPDTQYF
TGTGCCAGCAGCTTAACAACAGGTGATCCGGATACGCAGTATTTT
>TRBV14|TRBJ1-2|.|.
CARATNYGYTF
TGTGCCAGAGCCACTAACTATGGCTACACCTTC
>TRBV27|TRBJ2-7|.|TRBD2
CASMNSGFAYEQYF
TGTGCCAGCATGAATAGCGGGTTCGCCTACGAGCAGTACTTC
>TRBV7-2|TRBJ2-5|.|.
CASSSQRRNQETQYF
TGTGCCAGCAGCTCCCAGCGACGGAATCAAGAGACCCAGTACTTC
>TRBV30|TRBJ1-5|.|TRBD1
CAWSVTGGLKPQHF
TGTGCCTGGAGTGTTACAGGGGGCCTTAAGCCCCAGCATTTT
>TRBV3-1/TRBV3-2|TRBJ1-3|.|.
CASSAGGQYSGNTIYF
TGTGCCAGCAGCGCAGGTGGACAGTACTCTGGAAACACCATATATTTT
>TRBV7-2|TRBJ1-6|.|.
CASSLEDRYNSPLHF
TGTGCCAGCAGCTTAGAAGACAGGTATAATTCACCCCTCCACTTT
>TRBV18|TRBJ1-2|.|TRBD1
CASSPSGQGKSDGYTF
TGTGCCAGCTCACCCTCTGGACAGGGGAAAAGTGATGGCTACACCTTC
>TRBV19|TRBJ1-5|.|TRBD1
CASSIRDRGRDQPQHF
TGTGCCAGTAGTATCCGGGACAGGGGGCGAGATCAGCCCCAGCATTTT
>TRBV28|TRBJ1-2|.|TRBD1
CASSRTGQRMGNYGYTF
TGTGCCAGCAGTAGGACAGGCCAACGTATGGGGAACTATGGCTACACCTTC
>TRBV4-2|TRBJ1-2|.|.
CASSHPGEGGYGYTF
TGTGCCAGCAGCCACCCAGGGGAAGGGGGCTATGGCTACACCTTC
>TRBV29-1|TRBJ2-5|few|TRBD1
CSVGQGAGMETQYF
TGCAGCGTTGGGCAGGGGGCAGGTATGGAGACCCAGTACTTC
>TRBV6-4|TRBJ2-3|.|TRBD2
CASSKEAGGPNTQYF
TGTGCCAGCAGTAAGGAAGCGGGGGGGCCAAATACGCAGTATTTT
>TRBV19|TRBJ1-1|.|.
CASSIGTAEAFF
TGTGCCAGTAGTATAGGGACAGCGGAAGCTTTCTTT
>TRBV6-5|TRBJ1-3|.|TRBD1
CASDRGPGNTIYF
TGTGCCAGTGACAGGGGGCCTGGAAACACCATATATTTT
>TRBV12-5|TRBJ2-1|.|TRBD1
CASGLDTGTGVDNEQFF
TGTGCTAGTGGTTTGGACACCGGGACAGGGGTTGACAATGAGCAGTTCTTC
>TRBV2|TRBJ1-2|.|.
CASSDDSYGYTF
TGTGCCAGCAGTGATGACAGTTATGGCTACACCTTC
>TRBV28|TRBJ1-2|.|TRBD1
CASRETDRTYGYTF
TGTGCCAGCAGGGAGACGGACAGGACCTATGGCTACACCTTC
>TRBV18|TRBJ2-5|.|.
CASSPLAGGGQETQYF
TGTGCCAGCTCACCACTAGCAGGGGGAGGCCAAGAGACCCAGTACTTC
>TRBV9|TRBJ2-1|few|TRBD2
CASSVGGREGLSEQFF
TGTGCCAGCAGCGTAGGAGGGCGGGAGGGCTTAAGCGAGCAGTTCTTC
>TRBV11-2|TRBJ1-1|.|.
CASSLLVTVNTEAFF
TGTGCCAGCAGTCTACTCGTTACTGTGAACACTGAAGCTTTCTTT
>TRBV6-5|TRBJ1-1|.|.
CASNRILNTEAFF
TGTGCCAGCAACAGGATCCTGAACACTGAAGCTTTCTTT
>TRBV28|TRBJ1-2|once|.
CASSLNDRQEHYTF
TGTGCCAGCAGTTTAAACGACCGACAGGAGCACTACACCTTC
>TRBV5-6|TRBJ2-4|.|TRBD1
CASSKTGGRDIQYF
TGTGCCAGCAGCAAAACAGGGGGCCGAGACATTCAGTACTTC
>TRBV29-1|TRBJ1-2|.|TRBD1
CSVESGRGHGGYGYTF
TGCAGCGTTGAATCGGGCAGGGGGCACGGGGGTTATGGCTACACCTTC
>TRBV14|TRBJ2-1|.|TRBD2
CASSPVTAGGFHNEQFF
TGTGCCAGCAGCCCGGTTACAGCGGGAGGATTCCACAATGAGCAGTTCTTC
>TRBV25-1|TRBJ1-2|.|.
CASSEYMTGLNYGYTF
TGTGCCAGCAGTGAATATATGACAGGACTGAACTATGGCTACACCTTC
>TRBV6-5|TRBJ1-2|.|.
CASSYGGATFYGYTF
TGTGCCAGCAGTTACGGGGGGGCCACGTTCTATGGCTACACCTTC
>TRBV19|TRBJ1-3|.|.
CASSPYTGSSGNTIYF
TGTGCCAGTAGTCCATACACCGGGAGCTCTGGAAACACCATATATTTT
>TRBV18|TRBJ1-5|.|.
CASSPSRDYSNQPQHF
TGTGCCAGCTCACCCTCGAGGGATTATAGCAATCAGCCCCAGCATTTT
>TRBV15|TRBJ2-1|.|.
CATSRVEYPPGEQFF
TGTGCCACCAGCAGAGTTGAGTACCCCCCCGGGGAGCAGTTCTTC
>TRBV4-2|TRBJ2-1|.|.
CASSQDGSSYNEQFF
TGTGCCAGCAGCCAGGATGGGAGCTCCTACAATGAGCAGTTCTTC
>TRBV4-1|TRBJ1-1|.|.
CASGGSMNTEAFF
TGCGCCAGTGGGGGGTCCATGAACACTGAAGCTTTCTTT
>TRBV5-4|TRBJ1-2|.|TRBD1
CASSSGTGYNYGYTF
TGTGCCAGCAGCTCCGGGACAGGGTACAACTATGGCTACACCTTC
>TRBV4-2|TRBJ2-4|few|.
CASSQDRGGVAKNIQYF
TGTGCCAGCAGCCAAGATCGTGGCGGGGTCGCCAAAAACATTCAGTACTTC
>TRBV5-1|TRBJ2-7|.|TRBD2
CASSNGTSLYEQYF
TGCGCCAGCAGCAACGGGACTAGTCTCTACGAGCAGTACTTC
>TRBV18|TRBJ1-1|.|.
CASSTTEGSEAFF
TGTGCCAGCTCAACAACCGAGGGATCTGAAGCTTTCTTT
>TRBV6-1|TRBJ1-6|.|.
CASSAFDSSYNSPLHF
TGTGCCAGCAGTGCCTTCGATAGCTCCTATAATTCACCCCTCCACTTT
>TRBV3-1/TRBV3-2|TRBJ1-1|.|.
CASSQEQIQGAFF
TGTGCCAGCAGCCAAGAACAGATACAGGGAGCTTTCTTT
>TRBV15|TRBJ2-1|.|TRBD2
CATSRVAGGLYNEQFF
TGTGCCACCAGCAGAGTGGCGGGAGGTCTTTACAATGAGCAGTTCTTC
>TRBV19|TRBJ1-2|.|.
CASSLQGTNYGYTF
TGTGCCAGTAGTCTGCAGGGGACTAACTATGGCTACACCTTC
>TRBV4-1|TRBJ2-7|.|.
CASSQGIRQGGHEQYF
TGCGCCAGCAGCCAAGGAATAAGGCAGGGAGGCCACGAGCAGTACTTC
>TRBV11-3|TRBJ1-1|.|.
CASSFTGNTEAFF
TGTGCCAGCAGCTTCACTGGGAACACTGAAGCTTTCTTT
>TRBV30|TRBJ1-4|.|.
CAWASRGEQGEKLFF
TGTGCCTGGGCATCCAGGGGAGAGCAAGGGGAAAAACTGTTTTTT